A single sample gave rise to the 23 T cell receptor beta chains below, sequenced in a study of blood T cell repertoires in COVID-19. Method: immunoSEQ multiplex PCR; TCRdb's copy keeps in-frame clones and lacks some. Among roughly 120,000 clones listed, 60% to 80% were seen once. Sequencing was done on a sample of peripheral blood. Receptors were obtained from a woman of 80 years or more with active or convalescent COVID-19.

The chain has TRBV7-2 and TRBJ2-3, with 7 bases aligning to TRBD2. V shed 2 bases, J shed 3 bases, and the junction held 5 bases outside the gene matches. This CDR3 comprises 15 residues. The V gene's germline CDR1 is SGHTA and CDR2 FQGNSA. CDR3 loop: CASSLRDGRTDTQYF. DNA for the CDR3: TGTGCCAGCAGCTTACGAGACGGGAGGACAGATACGCAGTATTTT.

V and J are TRBV11-2 and TRBJ1-1; no definite D call. V was pared by 0 bases and J by 11 bases, with 13 bases between. The CDR3 sequence is 13 residues long. Germline CDR1 and CDR2: SGHAT and FQNNGV. CDR3 DNA sequence: TGTGCCAGCAGCTTAGATAGTTGGTCCGCGGCTTTCTTT. This gives the protein CASSLDSWSAAFF.

A single count supports this clone. The chain recombines TRBV18 with TRBJ1-2; D is possibly TRBD1 (5 bases). With 6 bases removed from V and 2 bases from J, the gap between germline ends came to 13 bases. This CDR3 has 14 amino acids. Germline lookup yields CDR1 KGHSH and CDR2 LQKENI. This CDR3 is CASSPGSPNYGYTF. The CDR3 nucleotides read TGTGCCAGCTCCCCAGGGAGCCCCAACTATGGCTACACCTTC. Looking up the rest from reference TRBV18 and TRBJ1-2 gives the full variable domain: NAGVMQNPRHLVRRRGQEARLRCSPMKGHSHVYWYRQLPEEGLKFMVYLQKENIIDESGMPKERFSAEFPKEGPSILRIQQVVRGDSAAYFCASSPGSPNYGYTFGSGTRLTVV.

The CDR3 is CASSLTRESSYNEQFF. DNA of the CDR3: TGTGCCAGCAGCCTGACGCGGGAGAGCTCCTACAATGAGCAGTTCTTC. The chain links TRBV7-3 to TRBJ2-1, with TRBD2 matching over 7 bases. Germline trimming cut 5 bases from V and 0 bases from J; bases unmatched to any gene: 7. The CDR3 contains 16 residues. In germline, CDR1 is SGHTA, CDR2 FQGTGA.

This clone was detected only a few times. This chain links TRBV3-1 (or the pseudogene TRBV3-2) with TRBJ2-1, with D maybe TRBD1 (7 bases). The CDR3 covers 15 residues. The germline V gene encodes CDR1 LGHDT and CDR2 YNNKEL (reference sequence). The ends were cut back, 5 bases at V and 1 base at J, with 12 bases in the middle. The CDR3 region has the DNA TGTGCCAGCAGCTCACCAGGGGGGTCCTACAATGAGCAGTTCTTC. Translating it yields CASSSPGGSYNEQFF.

V gene TRBV5-4 combines with J gene TRBJ2-3; D not resolved. From germline, CDR1 is SGHNT and CDR2 YYREEE (reference sequence). This CDR3 is 14 amino acids long. Trimming left V 2 bases short and J 1 base short, with 8 bases between. The CDR3 sequence is CASSLAQGTDTQYF. In DNA form, the CDR3 reads TGTGCCAGCAGCTTAGCTCAAGGCACAGATACGCAGTATTTT. The complete variable domain, with remaining parts taken from reference TRBV5-4 and TRBJ2-3, reads ETGVTQSPTHLIKTRGQQVTLRCSSQSGHNTVSWYQQALGQGPQFIFQYYREEENGRGNFPPRFSGLQFPNYSSELNVNALELDDSALYLCASSLAQGTDTQYFGPGTRLTVL.

The chain joins TRBV5-6 to TRBJ1-2; 7 bases match TRBD1. Germline V gene lookup returns CDR1 SGHDT and CDR2 YYEEEE. With V trimmed by 4 bases and J by 0 bases, 6 bases remained unmatched. CDR3 length: 15 amino acids. CDR3 sequence: CASSPGDRTNYGYTF. The DNA for the CDR3 is TGTGCCAGCAGCCCAGGGGACAGAACTAACTATGGCTACACCTTC.

V and J are TRBV6-5 and TRBJ1-1; TRBD1 matches 10 bases. Germline CDR1 MNHEY, CDR2 SVGAGI. The junction had 6 bases not matched to a gene; V was cut back by 8 bases and J by 0 bases. The CDR3 runs 15 residues. The CDR3 here is CASRDRGPLNTEAFF. The CDR3 DNA is TGTGCCAGCCGGGACAGGGGTCCTCTGAACACTGAAGCTTTCTTT.

The chain has TRBV2 and TRBJ1-2; D uncertain. The V gene's germline CDR1 is SNHLY and CDR2 FYNNEI. There are 13 residues in the CDR3. V gave up 5 bases and J gave up 2 bases, with 9 bases separating them. CDR3 amino acids: CASSYTENYGYTF. The CDR3, as DNA: TGTGCCAGCAGTTATACTGAAAACTATGGCTACACCTTC.

The V and J genes are TRBV18 and TRBJ1-5; unclear D gene. V was pared by 3 bases and J by 0 bases, with 9 bases between. The CDR3 is 15 residues long. Germline CDR1 KGHSH, CDR2 LQKENI. As DNA, the CDR3 is TGTGCCAGCTCACCTGCAAGCAATAGCAATCAGCCCCAGCATTTT. The encoded protein is CASSPASNSNQPQHF.

This clone was counted a single time. The chain carries TRBV24-1 and TRBJ2-1; 7 bases are a match to TRBD2. There are 13 residues in the CDR3. Trimming took 4 bases from V and 9 from J; bases not matched to a gene: 5. CDR1 is KGHDR and CDR2 is SFDVKD in the germline V gene. The chain's CDR3 is CATSEGTGGEQFF. The CDR3 DNA reads TGTGCCACCAGTGAGGGTACGGGGGGTGAGCAGTTCTTC.

This sequence joins TRBV28 and TRBJ2-3; possibly TRBD1 for D (6 bases). The germline V gene encodes CDR1 MDHEN and CDR2 SYDVKM. This CDR3 region has 15 residues. Trimming pared 6 bases from V and 0 bases from J, leaving 13 bases between. The CDR3 sequence: CASRRRGFSTDTQYF. In nucleotides, the CDR3 is TGTGCCAGCAGGCGAAGGGGGTTTAGCACAGATACGCAGTATTTT. Variable domain in full (rest from reference TRBV28 and TRBJ2-3): DVKVTQSSRYLVKRTGEKVFLECVQDMDHENMFWYRQDPGLGLRLIYFSYDVKMKEKGDIPEGYSVSREKKERFSLILESASTNQTSMYLCASRRRGFSTDTQYFGPGTRLTVL.

The chain joins TRBV19 to TRBJ1-5; possible D gene TRBD1, 6 bases. Deletions cut 5 bases from V and 3 bases from J, with 17 bases between. CDR1 LNHDA and CDR2 SQIVND come from the germline V gene (reference sequence). The CDR3 totals 16 residues. Here the CDR3 reads CASSPLTGTNNQPQHF. The CDR3 bases are TGTGCCAGTAGTCCTCTCACCGGGACAAACAATCAGCCCCAGCATTTT.

This chain's CDR3 is CATSRQGTDTQYF. The CDR3 DNA sequence: TGTGCCACCAGCAGACAGGGAACAGATACGCAGTATTTT. The chain carries TRBV15 and TRBJ2-3, with D possibly TRBD1 on 5 matching bases. Germline V lookup: CDR1 LNHNV, CDR2 YYDKDF (reference sequence). CDR3 length equals 13 residues. Between the trimmed V and J ends, which lost 2 bases and 3 bases, there was a span of 6 bases. Looking up the rest from reference TRBV15 and TRBJ2-3 gives the full variable domain: DAMVIQNPRYQVTQFGKPVTLSCSQTLNHNVMYWYQQKSSQAPKLLFHYYDKDFNNEADTPDNFQSRRPNTSFCFLDIRSPGLGDTAMYLCATSRQGTDTQYFGPGTRLTVL.

The chain combines TRBV27 with TRBJ2-7; 8 bases are shared with TRBD1. The V gene end was trimmed by 0 bases and the J gene end by 5 bases; junction bases not matched to a gene: 3. Per germline, CDR1 MNHEY and CDR2 SMNVEV (reference sequence). CDR3 size: 14 residues. As DNA, the CDR3 is TGTGCCAGCAGTTTATCGGTCAGGGGGCACGAGCAGTACTTC. This encodes CASSLSVRGHEQYF.

V is TRBV7-3 and J is TRBJ2-2; D gene ambiguous. The CDR3 is 13 residues long. In germline, CDR1 is SGHTA, CDR2 FQGTGA. V lost 6 bases and J lost 6, with 11 bases in between. Here the CDR3 reads CASSFVRAGELFF. CDR3 DNA sequence: TGTGCCAGCAGTTTTGTTCGTGCCGGGGAGCTGTTTTTT.

The table lists this clone with a few counts. The chain uses TRBV4-2 and TRBJ2-1; 7 nucleotides line up with TRBD2. Germline V gene lookup returns CDR1 LGHNA and CDR2 YNFKEQ. The CDR3 runs 16 residues. The V and J ends lost 0 bases and 2 bases, in that order; junction bases with no gene match: 4. CDR3 DNA sequence: TGTGCCAGCAGCCAAGATGGGACTACAACCTACAATGAGCAGTTCTTC. It codes for CASSQDGTTTYNEQFF.

The genes are TRBV18 and TRBJ1-4; D is undetermined. Trimming removed 6 bases from V and 0 bases from J, with 8 bases in between. The CDR3 loop spans 14 amino acids. From germline, CDR1 is KGHSH and CDR2 LQKENI. The CDR3 here is CASSATATNEKLFF. DNA of the CDR3: TGTGCCAGCTCCGCAACAGCAACTAATGAAAAACTGTTTTTT.

V usage is TRBV5-1 and J usage is TRBJ2-2; 8 nucleotides match TRBD2. With 5 bases clipped from V and 7 bases from J, the junction kept 7 bases outside the gene matches. Germline V gene data show CDR1 as SGHRS and CDR2 as YFSETQ. The CDR3 totals 14 residues. CDR3 DNA: TGCGCCAGCAGAAGCGGGAGATTAATCGGGGAGCTGTTTTTT. It codes for CASRSGRLIGELFF.

The chain carries TRBV7-9 and TRBJ1-4; D is unresolved. Germline V lookup: CDR1 SEHNR, CDR2 FQNEAQ (reference sequence). The CDR3 sequence is 13 residues long. V lost 5 bases to trimming and J lost 7 bases, with 11 bases between them. The CDR3 nucleotides are TGTGCCAGCAGCCCGGGCGGGCCTGAAAAACTGTTTTTT. Residues: CASSPGGPEKLFF.

The chain recombines TRBV27 with TRBJ2-7, with TRBD1 identical over 7 bases. Per the germline V gene, CDR1 is MNHEY and CDR2 is SMNVEV (reference sequence). This CDR3 region has 15 residues. Trimming took 2 bases from V and 7 from J; bases not matched to a gene: 11. CDR3 amino acids: CASSLLGGSVGEQYF. The CDR3 DNA sequence: TGTGCCAGCAGTTTACTAGGGGGCTCTGTGGGGGAGCAGTACTTC.

This clone appeared a single time. The chain recombines TRBV5-6 with TRBJ1-2; D may be TRBD1 (5 bases). V was shortened by 1 base and J by 8 bases, with 12 bases between the two germline ends. The germline V gene encodes CDR1 SGHDT and CDR2 YYEEEE. There are 13 residues in the CDR3. CDR3 sequence: CASSLFRGGGYTF. The CDR3 region has the DNA TGTGCCAGCAGCTTGTTTAGGGGTGGAGGCTACACCTTC. The full variable domain, completed using reference TRBV5-6 and TRBJ1-2, is DAGVTQSPTHLIKTRGQQVTLRCSPKSGHDTVSWYQQALGQGPQFIFQYYEEEERQRGNFPDRFSGHQFPNYSSELNVNALLLGDSALYLCASSLFRGGGYTFGSGTRLTVV.

The J gene is TRBJ2-7, the V gene TRBV19; TRBD1 is a possible D gene (6 bases). Germline CDR1 reads LNHDA; CDR2 reads SQIVND (reference sequence). CDR3 length equals 15 residues. With 2 bases removed from V and 0 bases from J, the gap between germline ends came to 11 bases. The CDR3 loop reads CASSITGHSSYEQYF. In DNA form, the CDR3 reads TGTGCCAGTAGTATAACGGGACACAGCTCCTACGAGCAGTACTTC.